One and the same sample provided the 27 T cell receptor beta chains below, sequenced in a study of control samples from healthy donors and cancer patients. This table comes from immunoSEQ multiplex PCR, and its TCRdb copy is limited to in-frame clones, with some not included. This table has under 80,000 clones, about 93% appearing once. Sequencing was carried out using blood. These receptors came from a woman aged 35 to 49 in good health.

This clone has more than one count but fewer than ten. The gene calls are TRBV6-5 and TRBJ1-2; 10 nucleotides align to TRBD1. The CDR3 is made up of 14 amino acids. Germline assignment: CDR1 MNHEY and CDR2 SVGAGI. With V trimmed by 5 bases and J by 4 bases, 4 bases remained unmatched. CDR3 nucleotides: TGTGCCAGCAGTCTTGGGGACAGGGGCTATGGCTACACCTTC. Translated, it gives CASSLGDRGYGYTF.

This clone has just one count. V is TRBV27 and J is TRBJ1-2, with D unresolved. From germline, CDR1 is MNHEY and CDR2 SMNVEV (reference sequence). V was pared by 4 bases and J by 3 bases, with 15 bases between. CDR3 length equals 15 residues. CDR3 loop: CASSSSAGGDYGYTF. The CDR3 nucleotides read TGTGCCAGCAGTTCTTCCGCGGGAGGCGACTATGGCTACACCTTC.

The V gene is TRBV9, the J gene TRBJ2-3; 14 bases align to TRBD2. The CDR3 is made up of 19 amino acids. The J segment lost 1 base and the V segment lost 4 bases, leaving 11 bases of the junction unmatched. Germline-derived CDR1 and CDR2 are SGDLS and YYNGEE. CDR3 bases: TGTGCCAGCAGCCCGGGGACTAGCGGGGGCCAAGGCGGCACAGATACGCAGTATTTT. This gives the protein CASSPGTSGGQGGTDTQYF.

As DNA, the CDR3 is TGTGCCAGCAGCTTCGGGACTTTAAACACCGGGGAGCTGTTTTTT. Its translation: CASSFGTLNTGELFF. V usage is TRBV7-7 and J usage is TRBJ2-2, with a tentative D call TRBD2 (6 bases). The ends were cut back, 3 bases at V and 2 bases at J, with 10 bases in the middle. The CDR3 is made up of 15 amino acids. Germline assignment: CDR1 SSHAT and CDR2 FNYEAQ (reference sequence).

This clone came up once. V is TRBV6-5 and J is TRBJ2-1; D might be TRBD2 (5 bases). CDR3 size: 12 residues. V was clipped by 2 bases and J by 6 bases, with 5 bases between them. Germline V lookup: CDR1 MNHEY, CDR2 SVGAGI. The CDR3 region is CASSYAGNEQFF. The DNA of the CDR3 is TGTGCCAGCAGTTACGCGGGCAATGAGCAGTTCTTC.

The chain joins TRBV19 to TRBJ2-3, with a tentative D call TRBD2 (5 bases). Trimming left V 3 bases short and J 9 bases short, with 13 bases between. The CDR3 spans 13 residues. CDR1 is LNHDA, CDR2 SQIVND, per germline (reference sequence). DNA for the CDR3: TGTGCCAGTAGTATCGGGAACCCTAGCACGCAGTATTTT. Its protein is CASSIGNPSTQYF. The whole variable domain, filled in from reference TRBV19 and TRBJ2-3, reads DGGITQSPKYLFRKEGQNVTLSCEQNLNHDAMYWYRQDPGQGLRLIYYSQIVNDFQKGDIAEGYSVSREKKESFPLTVTSAQKNPTAFYLCASSIGNPSTQYFGPGTRLTVL.

The chain combines TRBV18 with TRBJ1-5, with D unresolved. CDR3 length: 13 amino acids. The V and J ends lost 3 bases and 5 bases respectively, with 8 bases between them. Germline-derived CDR1 and CDR2 are KGHSH and LQKENI. This chain's CDR3 is CASSPGIDQPQHF. Written as DNA, the CDR3 is TGTGCCAGCTCACCCGGGATCGATCAGCCCCAGCATTTT.

This chain joins TRBV7-6 and TRBJ1-5, with 10 bases identical to TRBD1. CDR1 and CDR2 from the germline V gene are SGHVS and FNYEAQ. With V trimmed by 2 bases and J by 8 bases, 15 bases remained unmatched. The CDR3 runs to 18 residues. The CDR3 DNA follows: TGTGCCAGCAGCTTACGCGCCCCGTCGGGACAGGGGAGGGAGCCCCAGCATTTT. This encodes CASSLRAPSGQGREPQHF.

The chain employs TRBV5-1 and TRBJ2-7; 7 positions agree with TRBD2. The CDR3 totals 14 residues. The V gene end was trimmed by 4 bases and the J gene end by 2 bases; junction bases not matched to a gene: 6. Germline CDR1 and CDR2: SGHRS and YFSETQ. The CDR3 nucleotides read TGCGCCAGCAGCGGGGGGGACTCCGCCTACGAGCAGTACTTC. Translation gives CASSGGDSAYEQYF.

V gene TRBV6-6 combines with J gene TRBJ2-5; a weak D match, TRBD2 (5 bases). Trimming stripped 8 bases from V and 6 bases from J, with 19 bases between. The CDR3 is 14 residues long. The germline V gene has CDR1 MNHNY and CDR2 SVGAGI (reference sequence). CDR3 DNA: TGTGCCAGCGGCCCCGGACGGGATAGTAAGACCCAGTACTTC. Translating it yields CASGPGRDSKTQYF.

This chain uses TRBV28 with TRBJ2-3, with TRBD1 matching 9 bases. V trimming: 5 bases; J trimming: 1 base; junction bases outside the gene matches: 7. The CDR3 contains 16 residues. CDR1 and CDR2 (germline): MDHEN, SYDVKM. The CDR3 DNA follows: TGTGCCAGCAGTCACCACAGGGGGCAAGGCACAGATACGCAGTATTTT. Amino acid sequence: CASSHHRGQGTDTQYF.

The chain couples TRBV5-1 to TRBJ2-7, with 8 bases identical to TRBD2. Germline V gene sequence: CDR1 SGHRS, CDR2 YFSETQ. This CDR3 is built from 16 residues. V was pared by 3 bases and J by 0 bases, with 8 bases of the junction left unmatched. The CDR3 DNA reads TGCGCCAGCAGCTCGACGGGAGGGGCTGGCTCCTACGAGCAGTACTTC. Protein product: CASSSTGGAGSYEQYF.

The chain has TRBV7-8 and TRBJ1-3, with TRBD1 identical over 9 bases. With V trimmed by 3 bases and J by 1 base, 4 bases remained unmatched. Germline CDR1 is SGHVS and CDR2 is FQNEAQ. CDR3 length: 16 residues. Written as DNA, the CDR3 is TGTGCCAGCAGCTTTATACAGGGGGCTTCTGGAAACACCATATATTTT. Amino acid sequence: CASSFIQGASGNTIYF.

The chain couples TRBV24-1 to TRBJ2-7; weak D call: TRBD1 (6 bases). With 5 bases removed from V and 0 bases from J, the gap between germline ends came to 10 bases. This CDR3 has 14 residues. Looked up from germline, CDR1 is KGHDR and CDR2 is SFDVKD. The DNA for the CDR3 is TGTGCCACCAGTGGTATGGACAGCTCCTACGAGCAGTACTTC. Translated: CATSGMDSSYEQYF.

The chain uses TRBV6-2 or TRBV6-3 and TRBJ2-3; 9 bases align to TRBD2. In germline, CDR1 is MNHEY, CDR2 SVGEGT. This CDR3 comprises 16 residues. With 0 bases clipped from V and 4 bases from J, the junction kept 5 bases outside the gene matches. The CDR3 coding sequence is TGTGCCAGCAGTTACTCGGCGGGGGGGCCGGCAGATACGCAGTATTTT. Translating gives CASSYSAGGPADTQYF.

The chain carries TRBV11-3 and TRBJ2-3; D possibly corresponds to TRBD1 (6 bases). This CDR3 is built from 15 residues. The V gene lost 1 base and the J gene lost 4 bases, with 12 bases spanning the gap. Germline loops: CDR1 SGHNT, CDR2 YENEEA. CDR3: CASSLGQGIADTQYF. The CDR3 DNA reads TGTGCCAGCAGCTTAGGCCAGGGGATCGCAGATACGCAGTATTTT.

This clone was recorded once. The gene calls are TRBV9 and TRBJ1-1; D ambiguous. This CDR3 is built from 13 residues. Looked up from germline, CDR1 is SGDLS and CDR2 is YYNGEE. V was clipped by 4 bases and J by 4 bases, with 11 bases between them. CDR3 DNA sequence: TGTGCCAGCAGCCCCCCGATCGGCACTGAAGCTTTCTTT. Amino acid sequence: CASSPPIGTEAFF.

The chain has TRBV5-1 and TRBJ2-7; 10 bases are shared with TRBD1. This CDR3 is built from 17 residues. With V trimmed by 3 bases and J by 4 bases, 13 bases remained unmatched. Germline V gives CDR1 SGHRS, CDR2 YFSETQ. Here the CDR3 DNA reads TGCGCCAGCAGCTCGCTACCCCCGGGACAGGGGAGATACGAGCAGTACTTC. Translated: CASSSLPPGQGRYEQYF.

The rearrangement joins TRBV7-2 to TRBJ1-5, with D hard to call. CDR3 length: 12 residues. Trimming left V 4 bases short and J 3 bases short, with 4 bases between. Germline V gene data show CDR1 as SGHTA and CDR2 as FQGNSA. CDR3 sequence: CASSSNNQPQHF. CDR3 DNA: TGTGCCAGCAGCTCGAACAATCAGCCCCAGCATTTT.

CDR3 in amino acids: CASSATGTGAEKLFF. The CDR3 region has the DNA TGTGCCAGCAGCGCGACCGGGACAGGGGCCGAAAAACTGTTTTTT. The rearrangement uses TRBV5-6 and TRBJ1-4; 10 bases align to TRBD1. Per germline, CDR1 SGHDT and CDR2 YYEEEE. The CDR3 length is 15 residues. V dropped 4 bases and J dropped 8; count of bases not matched to a gene: 8.

The chain combines TRBV7-6 with TRBJ2-7; D gene unclear. The CDR3 has 14 residues. Per germline, CDR1 SGHVS and CDR2 FNYEAQ. V gave up 2 bases and J gave up 5 bases, with 13 bases separating them. The CDR3 here is CASSLLTGSHEQYF. The CDR3 bases are TGTGCCAGCAGCTTATTGACGGGTTCCCACGAGCAGTACTTC. The full variable domain, with the rest looked up from reference TRBV7-6 and TRBJ2-7, is GAGVSQSPRYKVTKRGQDVALRCDPISGHVSLYWYRQALGQGPEFLTYFNYEAQQDKSGLPNDRFSAERPEGSISTLTIQRTEQRDSAMYRCASSLLTGSHEQYFGPGTRLTVT.

The chain is built from TRBV21-1 and TRBJ2-5; the D segment call TRBD2 is taken from the table without a DNA check. TRBV21-1 is flagged as a pseudogene. This CDR3 spans 16 amino acids. CDR3 sequence (DNA): TGTGCCAGCAGCAAAGCGGGGACTAGCGTCAGGGAGACCCAGTACTTC. Protein: CASSKAGTSVRETQYF.

This clone occurred a few times. CDR3 region: CASSLAGQGASQPQHF. The DNA for the CDR3 is TGTGCCAGCAGCTTAGCGGGACAGGGGGCGAGTCAGCCCCAGCATTTT. V is TRBV7-8 and J is TRBJ1-5; 12 bases agree with TRBD1. Trimming removed 0 bases from V and 6 bases from J; junction bases left unmatched: 3. This CDR3 comprises 16 residues. The germline gives CDR1 SGHVS, CDR2 FQNEAQ.

The V call is TRBV25-1, the J call TRBJ2-1; 8 bases line up with TRBD1. The junction had 4 bases not matched to a gene; V was cut back by 3 bases and J by 3 bases. This CDR3 comprises 15 residues. CDR1 is MGHDK and CDR2 is SYGVNS in the germline V gene. The CDR3 is CASSDGGQDYNEQFF. As DNA, the CDR3 is TGTGCCAGCAGTGATGGGGGACAGGACTACAATGAGCAGTTCTTC. Drawing the rest from reference TRBV25-1 and TRBJ2-1, the complete variable domain is EADIYQTPRYLVIGTGKKITLECSQTMGHDKMYWYQQDPGMELHLIHYSYGVNSTEKGDLSSESTVSRIRTEHFPLTLESARPSHTSQYLCASSDGGQDYNEQFFGPGTRLTVL.

The gene calls are TRBV5-1 and TRBJ2-7; D is unresolved. The CDR3 spans 13 residues. The V gene's germline CDR1 is SGHRS and CDR2 YFSETQ. V was pared by 0 bases and J by 2 bases, with 6 bases between. CDR3 in amino acids: CASSLGPAYEQYF. CDR3 bases: TGCGCCAGCAGCTTGGGGCCAGCCTACGAGCAGTACTTC.

This chain uses TRBV6-1 with TRBJ2-7, with a weak D call TRBD2 (5 bases). Germline V gives CDR1 MNHNS, CDR2 SASEGT. With 2 bases removed from V and 7 bases from J, the gap between germline ends came to 12 bases. The CDR3 covers 13 residues. The CDR3 sequence: CASSEYFRGEQYF. In DNA form, the CDR3 reads TGTGCCAGCAGTGAATATTTTCGGGGTGAGCAGTACTTC.

This chain uses TRBV30 with TRBJ2-7; D possibly corresponds to TRBD1 (5 bases). V was cut by 7 bases and J by 2 bases, with 12 bases left in between. CDR1 and CDR2 from the germline V gene are GTSNPN and SVGIG (reference sequence). This CDR3 spans 12 amino acids. CDR3 sequence reads: CAYDSSAYEQYF. CDR3 coding DNA: TGTGCCTATGACAGTTCCGCCTACGAGCAGTACTTC. Full variable domain (missing parts from reference TRBV30 and TRBJ2-7): SQTIHQWPATLVQPVGSPLSLECTVEGTSNPNLYWYRQAAGRGLQLLFYSVGIGQISSEVPQNLSASRPQDRQFILSSKKLLLSDSGFYLCAYDSSAYEQYFGPGTRLTVT.